Below are 11 T cell receptor beta chains sequenced from a single sample in a study of blood T cell repertoires in COVID-19. Only in-frame clones appear in the TCRdb table, and some are missing; sequencing was by immunoSEQ multiplex PCR. Of fewer than 700,000 clones in the sample, roughly nine tenths were seen once. Sequencing was done on a sample of peripheral blood. The receptors come from a woman aged 50 to 60 with COVID-19, enrolled during active disease.

The chain has TRBV9 and TRBJ2-5; TRBD1 matches 9 bases. The CDR3 is 14 amino acids. V lost 3 bases to trimming and J lost 5 bases; unmatched junction nucleotides: 5. Germline loops: CDR1 SGDLS, CDR2 YYNGEE. The CDR3 sequence is CASSEGTGRETQYF. The DNA for the CDR3 is TGTGCCAGCAGCGAGGGGACAGGGAGGGAGACCCAGTACTTC. Full variable domain (outside the CDR3, taken from reference TRBV9 and TRBJ2-5): DSGVTQTPKHLITATGQRVTLRCSPRSGDLSVYWYQQSLDQGLQFLIQYYNGEERAKGNILERFSAQQFPDLHSELNLSSLELGDSALYFCASSEGTGRETQYFGPGTRLLVL.

The rearrangement links TRBV28 to TRBJ1-1; a weak D match, TRBD1 (6 bases). Per the germline V gene, CDR1 is MDHEN and CDR2 is SYDVKM. The CDR3 totals 16 residues. Deletions cut 5 bases from V and 4 bases from J, with 20 bases between. CDR3 nucleotide sequence: TGTGCCAGCAGTCCCCCCGGGGAGGGGGTAGTCACTGAAGCTTTCTTT. As protein: CASSPPGEGVVTEAFF.

In its sample, this clone was seen once. Other DNA sequences from this sample encode an identical CDR3 as well. The CDR3 nucleotides are TGTGCCAGCAGCTTAGGACTGTCTGAAGCTTTCTTT. Translating gives CASSLGLSEAFF. This chain links TRBV7-9 with TRBJ1-1; D call uncertain. CDR1 and CDR2 (germline): SEHNR, FQNEAQ (reference sequence). Trimming cost V 1 base and J 6 bases, with 6 bases left between them. The CDR3 is made up of 12 amino acids.

The genes are TRBV19 and TRBJ1-1; D may be TRBD1 (6 bases). Germline CDR1 reads LNHDA; CDR2 reads SQIVND (reference sequence). The CDR3 is 14 residues long. The V end lost 8 bases, the J end lost 0 bases, and 13 bases lay between the germline ends. The CDR3 nucleotides read TGTGCCAGTCGGACAGAAGAGTTGAACACTGAAGCTTTCTTT. Amino acid sequence: CASRTEELNTEAFF. Supplemented by reference TRBV19 and TRBJ1-1, the full variable domain reads DGGITQSPKYLFRKEGQNVTLSCEQNLNHDAMYWYRQDPGQGLRLIYYSQIVNDFQKGDIAEGYSVSREKKESFPLTVTSAQKNPTAFYLCASRTEELNTEAFFGQGTRLTVV.

The chain carries TRBV19 and TRBJ1-2; 10 nucleotides align to TRBD1. Germline loops: CDR1 LNHDA, CDR2 SQIVND (reference sequence). The CDR3 covers 15 residues. The J segment lost 2 bases and the V segment lost 5 bases, leaving 5 bases of the junction unmatched. Written as DNA, the CDR3 is TGTGCCAGTAGTCACAGGACAGGGGGGAACTATGGCTACACCTTC. Translating it yields CASSHRTGGNYGYTF.

The chain uses TRBV7-9 and TRBJ1-1; D possibly corresponds to TRBD1 (5 bases). The ends were cut back, 1 base at V and 4 bases at J, with 10 bases in the middle. Germline V lookup: CDR1 SEHNR, CDR2 FQNEAQ (reference sequence). CDR3 length equals 14 residues. The CDR3 sequence: CASSLVYGGTEAFF. The CDR3 nucleotides are TGTGCCAGCAGCTTAGTTTACGGGGGCACTGAAGCTTTCTTT.

This clone was counted a single time. CDR3 protein: CASNSPGTGGRQPQHF. The CDR3 region has the DNA TGTGCCAGTAATTCCCCCGGGACAGGGGGGCGTCAGCCCCAGCATTTT. This chain joins TRBV19 and TRBJ1-5, with 11 bases aligning to TRBD1. Germline V lookup: CDR1 LNHDA, CDR2 SQIVND (reference sequence). V shed 7 bases, J shed 6 bases, and the junction held 11 bases outside the gene matches. The CDR3 is 16 residues long.

The chain joins TRBV6-5 to TRBJ1-4, with 7 bases fitting TRBD1. This CDR3 contains 14 residues. Germline V gene data show CDR1 as MNHEY and CDR2 as SVGAGI. V shed 5 bases and J 8 bases; nucleotides not matched to a gene: 8. The CDR3 protein is CASSLDRPAEKLFF. The CDR3 DNA reads as TGTGCCAGCAGTCTGGACAGGCCCGCCGAAAAACTGTTTTTT.

Comments on this clone: Other DNA variants within this sample encode the same CDR3. The rearrangement joins TRBV24-1 to TRBJ2-5; 9 bases agree with TRBD1. V gave up 4 bases and J gave up 2 bases; unmatched junction bases: 4. Germline CDR1 reads KGHDR; CDR2 reads SFDVKD. This CDR3 region has 15 residues. CDR3 region: CATSDLDRGQETQYF. The CDR3, as DNA: TGTGCCACCAGTGACCTCGACAGGGGGCAAGAGACCCAGTACTTC.

The chain is built from TRBV5-1 and TRBJ2-2; tentative D call: TRBD1 (5 bases). Germline V CDR1 and CDR2: SGHRS, YFSETQ. Trimming cost V 0 bases and J 3 bases, with 9 bases left between them. The CDR3 length is 15 residues. Written as DNA, the CDR3 is TGCGCCAGCAGCTTGGCCGACAGTTACACCGGGGAGCTGTTTTTT. It codes for CASSLADSYTGELFF.

The chain links TRBV2 to TRBJ1-2; no reliable D call. The CDR3 loop spans 13 amino acids. Trimming pared 2 bases from V and 2 bases from J, leaving 6 bases between. Germline V gene data show CDR1 as SNHLY and CDR2 as FYNNEI. The chain's CDR3 is CASSETGNYGYTF. The DNA for the CDR3 is TGTGCCAGCAGTGAAACGGGAAACTATGGCTACACCTTC.